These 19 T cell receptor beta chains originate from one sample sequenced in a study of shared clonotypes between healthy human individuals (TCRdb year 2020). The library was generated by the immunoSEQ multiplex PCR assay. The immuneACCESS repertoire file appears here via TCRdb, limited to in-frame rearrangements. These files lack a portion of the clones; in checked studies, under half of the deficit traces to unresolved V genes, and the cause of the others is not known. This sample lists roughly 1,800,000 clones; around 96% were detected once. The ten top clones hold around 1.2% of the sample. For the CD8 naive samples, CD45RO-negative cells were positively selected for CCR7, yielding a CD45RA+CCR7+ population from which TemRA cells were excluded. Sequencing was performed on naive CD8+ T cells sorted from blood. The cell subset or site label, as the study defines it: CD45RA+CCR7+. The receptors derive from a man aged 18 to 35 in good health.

DNA for the CDR3: TGCGCCAGCAGCCAAGAGGGACGGAACACCGGGGAGCTGTTTTTT. It specifies CASSQEGRNTGELFF. The chain couples TRBV4-1 to TRBJ2-2, with D perhaps being TRBD1 or TRBD2 (5 bases each). CDR1 is MGHRA and CDR2 is YSYEKL in the germline V gene. Trimming cost V 0 bases and J 1 base, with 6 bases left between them. This CDR3 has 15 amino acids.

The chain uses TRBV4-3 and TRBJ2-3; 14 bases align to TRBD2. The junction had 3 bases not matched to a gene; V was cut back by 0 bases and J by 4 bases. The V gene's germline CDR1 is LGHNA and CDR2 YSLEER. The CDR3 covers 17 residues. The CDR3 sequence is CASSQEGLAGEPDTQYF. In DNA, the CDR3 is TGCGCCAGCAGCCAAGAGGGACTAGCGGGAGAGCCAGATACGCAGTATTTT.

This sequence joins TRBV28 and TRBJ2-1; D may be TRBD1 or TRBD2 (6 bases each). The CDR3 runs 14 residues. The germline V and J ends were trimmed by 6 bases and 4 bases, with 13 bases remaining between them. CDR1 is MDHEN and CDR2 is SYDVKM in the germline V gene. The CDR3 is CASSRGTRYNEQFF. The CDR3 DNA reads TGTGCCAGCAGCCGGGGGACAAGATACAATGAGCAGTTCTTC.

In DNA, the CDR3 is TGTGCCAGCAGTTTTTATACGGAATACAATGAGCAGTTCTTC. Translating it yields CASSFYTEYNEQFF. The chain carries TRBV28 and TRBJ2-1; D is uncertain. The CDR3 extends over 14 amino acids. Germline values: CDR1 MDHEN, CDR2 SYDVKM. V lost 3 bases and J lost 4, with 10 bases in between.

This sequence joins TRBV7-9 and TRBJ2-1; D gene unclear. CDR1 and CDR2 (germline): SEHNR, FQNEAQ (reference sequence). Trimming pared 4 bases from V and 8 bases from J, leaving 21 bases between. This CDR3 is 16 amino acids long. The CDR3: CASSSFTAVRLDEQFF. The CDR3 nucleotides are TGTGCCAGCAGCTCCTTCACAGCCGTGCGACTTGATGAGCAGTTCTTC.

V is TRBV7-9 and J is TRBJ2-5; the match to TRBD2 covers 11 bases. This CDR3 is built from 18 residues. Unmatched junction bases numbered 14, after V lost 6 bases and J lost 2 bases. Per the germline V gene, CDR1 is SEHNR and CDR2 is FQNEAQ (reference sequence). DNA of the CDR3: TGTGCCAGCAGTTCCGGGACTAGCGGCGACCCGGGGCAAGAGACCCAGTACTTC. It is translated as CASSSGTSGDPGQETQYF.

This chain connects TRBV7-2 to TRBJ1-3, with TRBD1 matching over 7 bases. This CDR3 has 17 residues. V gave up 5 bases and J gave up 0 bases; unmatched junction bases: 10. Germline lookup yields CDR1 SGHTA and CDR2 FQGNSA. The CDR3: CASSLGGRPSSGNTIYF. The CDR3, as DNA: TGTGCCAGCAGCCTAGGGGGCAGACCCAGCTCTGGAAACACCATATATTTT.

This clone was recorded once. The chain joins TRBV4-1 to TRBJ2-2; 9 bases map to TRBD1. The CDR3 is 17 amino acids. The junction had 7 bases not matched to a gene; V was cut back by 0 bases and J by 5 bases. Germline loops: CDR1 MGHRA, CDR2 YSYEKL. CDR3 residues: CASSQDLGTGMTGELFF. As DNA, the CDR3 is TGCGCCAGCAGCCAAGATCTGGGGACAGGGATGACCGGGGAGCTGTTTTTT.

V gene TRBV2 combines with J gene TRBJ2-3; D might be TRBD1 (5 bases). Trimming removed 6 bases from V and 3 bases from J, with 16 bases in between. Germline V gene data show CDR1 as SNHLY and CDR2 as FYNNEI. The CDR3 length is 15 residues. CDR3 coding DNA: TGTGCCAGCAGCTCAGGGCAAGGAGTAACAGATACGCAGTATTTT. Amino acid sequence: CASSSGQGVTDTQYF.

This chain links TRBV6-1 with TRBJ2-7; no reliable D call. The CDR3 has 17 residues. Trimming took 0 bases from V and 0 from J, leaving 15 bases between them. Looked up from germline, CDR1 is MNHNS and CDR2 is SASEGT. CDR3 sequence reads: CASSEAQGQPSSYEQYF. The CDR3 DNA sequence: TGTGCCAGCAGTGAAGCGCAAGGGCAGCCGAGCTCCTACGAGCAGTACTTC.

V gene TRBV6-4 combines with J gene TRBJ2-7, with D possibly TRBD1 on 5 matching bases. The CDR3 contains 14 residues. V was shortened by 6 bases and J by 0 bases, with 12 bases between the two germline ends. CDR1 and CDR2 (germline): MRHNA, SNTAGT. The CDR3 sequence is CASRSRQSSYEQYF. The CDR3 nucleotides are TGTGCCAGCAGGTCCCGACAGAGCTCCTACGAGCAGTACTTC.

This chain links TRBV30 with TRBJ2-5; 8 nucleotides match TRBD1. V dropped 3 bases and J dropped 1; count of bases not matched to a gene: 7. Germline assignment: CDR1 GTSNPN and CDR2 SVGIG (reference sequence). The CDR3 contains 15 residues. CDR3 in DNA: TGTGCCTGGAGCCCCGGACAGGGAACCCAAGAGACCCAGTACTTC. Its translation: CAWSPGQGTQETQYF.

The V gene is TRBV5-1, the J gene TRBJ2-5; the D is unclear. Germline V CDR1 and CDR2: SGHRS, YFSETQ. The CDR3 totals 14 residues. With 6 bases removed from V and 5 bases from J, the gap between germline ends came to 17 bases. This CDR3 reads CASTRDEDEETQYF. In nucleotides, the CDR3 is TGCGCCAGCACCAGAGACGAGGACGAGGAGACCCAGTACTTC.

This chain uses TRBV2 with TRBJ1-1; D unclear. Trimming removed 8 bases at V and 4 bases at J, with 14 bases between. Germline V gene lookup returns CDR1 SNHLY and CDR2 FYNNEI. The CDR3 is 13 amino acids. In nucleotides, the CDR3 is TGTGCCAGCCCCCCCGGCGAGGGCACTGAAGCTTTCTTT. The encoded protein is CASPPGEGTEAFF.

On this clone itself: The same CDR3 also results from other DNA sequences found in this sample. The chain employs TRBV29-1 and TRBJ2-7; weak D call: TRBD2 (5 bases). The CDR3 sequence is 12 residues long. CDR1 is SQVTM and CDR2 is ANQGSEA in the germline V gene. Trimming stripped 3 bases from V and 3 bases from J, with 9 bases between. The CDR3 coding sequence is TGCAGCGTTGAGGTCGGGAACTACGAGCAGTACTTC. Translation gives CSVEVGNYEQYF.

CDR3: CASSVVAGSEAFF. The CDR3 nucleotides read TGTGCCAGCAGCGTAGTGGCAGGCTCTGAAGCTTTCTTT. V is TRBV9 and J is TRBJ1-1; D is unclear. V lost 0 bases and J 6 bases, leaving 9 bases between the germline ends. CDR1 and CDR2 from the germline V gene are SGDLS and YYNGEE. This CDR3 comprises 13 residues.

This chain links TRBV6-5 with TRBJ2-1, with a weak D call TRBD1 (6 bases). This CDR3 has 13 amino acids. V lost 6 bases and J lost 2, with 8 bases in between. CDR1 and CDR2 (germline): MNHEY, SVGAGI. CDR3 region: CASSDRTYNEQFF. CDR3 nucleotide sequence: TGTGCCAGCAGCGACAGGACCTACAATGAGCAGTTCTTC.

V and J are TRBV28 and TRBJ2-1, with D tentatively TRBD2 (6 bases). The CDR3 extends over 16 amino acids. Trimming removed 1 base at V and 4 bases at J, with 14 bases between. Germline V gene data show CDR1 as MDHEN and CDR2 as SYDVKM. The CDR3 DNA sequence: TGTGCCAGCAGTTTATATTGTCGGGAGCCTTACAATGAGCAGTTCTTC. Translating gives CASSLYCREPYNEQFF.

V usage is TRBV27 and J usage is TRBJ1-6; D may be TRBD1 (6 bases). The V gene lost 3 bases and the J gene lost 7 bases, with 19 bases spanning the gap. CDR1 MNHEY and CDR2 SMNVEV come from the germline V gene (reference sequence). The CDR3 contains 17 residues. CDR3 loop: CASSFRSSRDRNSPLHF. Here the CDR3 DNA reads TGTGCCAGCAGTTTCAGGTCGTCCAGAGACAGGAATTCACCCCTCCACTTT.